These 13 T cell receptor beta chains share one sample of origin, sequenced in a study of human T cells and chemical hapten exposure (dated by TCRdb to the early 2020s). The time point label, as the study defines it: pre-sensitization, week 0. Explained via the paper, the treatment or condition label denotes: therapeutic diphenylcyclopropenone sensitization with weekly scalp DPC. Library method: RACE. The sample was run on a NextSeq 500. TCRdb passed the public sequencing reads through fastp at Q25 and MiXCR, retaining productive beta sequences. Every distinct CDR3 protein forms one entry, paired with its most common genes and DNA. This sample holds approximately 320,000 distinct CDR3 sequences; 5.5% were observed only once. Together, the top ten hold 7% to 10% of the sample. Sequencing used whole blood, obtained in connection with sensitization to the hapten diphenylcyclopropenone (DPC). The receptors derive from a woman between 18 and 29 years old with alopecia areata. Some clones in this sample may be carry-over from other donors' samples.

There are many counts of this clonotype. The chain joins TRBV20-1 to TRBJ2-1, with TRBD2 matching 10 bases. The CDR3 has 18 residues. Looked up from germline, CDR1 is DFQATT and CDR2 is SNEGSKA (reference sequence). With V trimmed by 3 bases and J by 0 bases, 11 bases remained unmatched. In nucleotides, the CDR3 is TGCAGTGCTAGGAATAGCGGGGGGATCAAAAGCTCCTACAATGAGCAGTTCTTC. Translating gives CSARNSGGIKSSYNEQFF.

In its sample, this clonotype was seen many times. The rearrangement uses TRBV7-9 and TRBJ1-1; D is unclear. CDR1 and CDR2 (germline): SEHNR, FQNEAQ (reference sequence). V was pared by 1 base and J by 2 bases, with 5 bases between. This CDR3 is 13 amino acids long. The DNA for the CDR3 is TGTGCCAGCAGCTTAGGTGATAACACTGAAGCTTTCTTT. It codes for CASSLGDNTEAFF.

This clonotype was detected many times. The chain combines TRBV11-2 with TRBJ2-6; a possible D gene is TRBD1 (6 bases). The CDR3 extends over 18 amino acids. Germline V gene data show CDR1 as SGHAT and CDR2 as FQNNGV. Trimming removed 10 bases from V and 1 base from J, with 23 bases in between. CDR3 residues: CANPRDRDTISGANVLTF. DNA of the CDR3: TGTGCCAACCCAAGGGACCGGGACACTATTTCTGGGGCCAACGTCCTGACTTTC. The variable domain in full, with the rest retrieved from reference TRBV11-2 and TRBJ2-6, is EAGVAQSPRYKIIEKRQSVAFWCNPISGHATLYWYQQILGQGPKLLIQFQNNGVVDDSQLPKDRFSAERLKGVDSTLKIQPAKLEDSAVYLCANPRDRDTISGANVLTFGAGSRLTVL.

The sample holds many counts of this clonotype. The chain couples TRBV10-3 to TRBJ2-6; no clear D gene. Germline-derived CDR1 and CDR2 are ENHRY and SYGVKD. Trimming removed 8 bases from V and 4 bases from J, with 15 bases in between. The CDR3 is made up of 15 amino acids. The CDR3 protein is CAIAVDTSGANVLTF. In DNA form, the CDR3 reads TGTGCCATCGCCGTTGACACGAGCGGGGCCAACGTCCTGACTTTC.

The CDR3 sequence: CASKGSAGPTDTQYF. In nucleotides, the CDR3 is TGTGCCAGCAAGGGTTCCGCGGGGCCGACAGATACGCAGTATTTT. The chain recombines TRBV2 with TRBJ2-3; D may be TRBD2 (6 bases). V lost 7 bases to trimming and J lost 3 bases, with 17 bases between them. The germline V gene encodes CDR1 SNHLY and CDR2 FYNNEI. CDR3 length: 15 residues.

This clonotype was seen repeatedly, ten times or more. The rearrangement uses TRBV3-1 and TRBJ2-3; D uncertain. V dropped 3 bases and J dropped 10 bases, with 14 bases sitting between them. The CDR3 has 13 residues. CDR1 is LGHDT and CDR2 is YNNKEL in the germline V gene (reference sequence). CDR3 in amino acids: CASSQERLVAQYF. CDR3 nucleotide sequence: TGTGCCAGCAGCCAGGAGAGGCTAGTAGCGCAGTATTTT.

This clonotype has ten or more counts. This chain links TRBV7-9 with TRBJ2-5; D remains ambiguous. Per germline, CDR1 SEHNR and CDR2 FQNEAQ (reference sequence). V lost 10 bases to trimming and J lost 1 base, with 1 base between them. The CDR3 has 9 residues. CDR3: CATQETQYF. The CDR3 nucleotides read TGTGCCACCCAAGAGACCCAGTACTTC.

CDR3 nucleotides: TGTGCCAGCAGTTACTCGTCACAGGGCTACGAGCAGTACTTC. Translated, it gives CASSYSSQGYEQYF. The chain has TRBV6-2 or TRBV6-3 and TRBJ2-7, with D perhaps TRBD1 (6 bases). The CDR3 has 14 residues. V was cut by 0 bases and J by 3 bases, with 9 bases left in between. The V gene's germline CDR1 is MNHEY and CDR2 SVGEGT.

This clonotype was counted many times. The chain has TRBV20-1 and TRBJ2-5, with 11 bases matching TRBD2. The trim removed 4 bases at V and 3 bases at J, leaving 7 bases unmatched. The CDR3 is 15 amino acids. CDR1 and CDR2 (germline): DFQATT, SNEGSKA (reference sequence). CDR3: CSAIKLAGDKETQYF. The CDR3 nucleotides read TGCAGTGCTATTAAACTAGCGGGGGACAAAGAGACCCAGTACTTC.

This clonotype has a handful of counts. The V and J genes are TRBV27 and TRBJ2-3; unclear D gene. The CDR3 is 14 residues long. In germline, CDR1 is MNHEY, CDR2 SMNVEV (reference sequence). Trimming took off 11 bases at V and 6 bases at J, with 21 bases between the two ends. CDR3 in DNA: TGTGCCGCATCACCCCTCGCTGTCTTGGATACGCAGTATTTT. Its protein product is CAASPLAVLDTQYF.

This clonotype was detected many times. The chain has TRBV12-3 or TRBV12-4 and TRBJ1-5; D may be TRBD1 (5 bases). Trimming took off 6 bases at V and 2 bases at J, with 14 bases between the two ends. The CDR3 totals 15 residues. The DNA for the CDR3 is TGTGCCAGCAGCCCGACCGACAGCGGCAATCAGCCCCAGCATTTT. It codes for CASSPTDSGNQPQHF.

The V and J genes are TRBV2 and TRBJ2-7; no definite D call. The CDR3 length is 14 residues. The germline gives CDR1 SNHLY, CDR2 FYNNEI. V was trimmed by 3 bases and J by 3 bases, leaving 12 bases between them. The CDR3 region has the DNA TGTGCCAGCAGTGACAGTTCGAAGTACTACGAGCAGTACTTC. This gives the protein CASSDSSKYYEQYF.

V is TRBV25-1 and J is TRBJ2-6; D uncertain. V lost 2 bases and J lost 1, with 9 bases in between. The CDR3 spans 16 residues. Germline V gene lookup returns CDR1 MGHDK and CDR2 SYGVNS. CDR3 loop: CASSESGRSGANVLTF. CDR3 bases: TGTGCCAGCAGTGAAAGTGGAAGATCTGGGGCCAACGTCCTGACTTTC.